A selection of T cell receptor beta chains follows, all from one sample in a study of blood T cell repertoires in COVID-19. This table comes from immunoSEQ multiplex PCR, and its TCRdb copy is limited to in-frame clones, with some not included. The sample has 150,000 or so clones, roughly 80% seen once. The sample was PBMCs or T cells enriched from blood (not recorded which). The source is an older woman who had recovered from COVID-19. The CDR3 runs from the conserved cysteine through the conserved F or W. D genes are given only for firm matches. Size is stated for part of the rows, as once, few or many counts, or as a class when the clone is expanded.

NA	once	TRBV3-1/TRBV3-2	TRBJ2-1	CASSQFGKYNEQFF	TGTGCCAGCAGCCAATTCGGGAAGTACAATGAGCAGTTCTTC
TRBD1	few	TRBV12-3/TRBV12-4	TRBJ1-2	CASSPGQSYGYTF	TGTGCCAGCAGCCCGGGACAGTCCTATGGCTACACCTTC
TRBD1	NA	TRBV5-1	TRBJ1-6	CASSLHLRDSNSPLHF	TGCGCCAGCAGCTTACACCTCCGGGACAGCAATTCACCCCTCCACTTT
NA	NA	TRBV5-4	TRBJ1-6	CASSQTGGPYNSPLHF	TGTGCCAGCAGCCAGACGGGGGGGCCCTATAATTCACCCCTCCACTTT
NA	NA	TRBV5-1	TRBJ2-1	CASSSQGGDNEQFF	TGCGCCAGCAGCTCTCAGGGTGGAGACAATGAGCAGTTCTTC
TRBD1	few	TRBV25-1	TRBJ2-2	CASSEWGQGAAGELFF	TGTGCCAGCAGTGAATGGGGACAGGGGGCGGCCGGGGAGCTGTTTTTT
TRBD1	NA	TRBV27	TRBJ2-7	CASSSPGQGASYEQYF	TGTGCCAGCAGTTCTCCGGGACAGGGGGCCTCCTACGAGCAGTACTTC
NA	NA	TRBV6-5	TRBJ2-1	CASGGQRVYNEQFF	TGTGCCAGCGGAGGACAGAGAGTATACAATGAGCAGTTCTTC
NA	many	TRBV3-1/TRBV3-2	TRBJ2-7	CASSSYSGQQGEQYF	TGTGCCAGCAGCTCCTACTCGGGACAACAGGGCGAGCAGTACTTC
TRBD1	NA	TRBV12-3/TRBV12-4	TRBJ2-1	CASSVTGENEQFF	TGTGCCAGCAGTGTCACAGGGGAAAATGAGCAGTTCTTC
NA	NA	TRBV4-2	TRBJ1-4	CASSQDQQGGEKLFF	TGTGCCAGCAGCCAAGACCAACAGGGCGGTGAAAAACTGTTTTTT
NA	NA	TRBV13	TRBJ1-3	CASSRRQAGNTIYF	TGTGCCAGCAGCCGCCGACAGGCGGGAAACACCATATATTTT
NA	NA	TRBV10-3	TRBJ1-6	CAISDHPEYNSPLHF	TGTGCCATCAGTGACCATCCGGAGTATAATTCACCCCTCCACTTT
NA	NA	TRBV5-6	TRBJ1-4	CASSSAGSLNEKLFF	TGTGCCAGCAGCTCCGCCGGGTCTCTAAATGAAAAACTGTTTTTT
NA	NA	TRBV19	TRBJ1-1	CASSMSEDTEAFF	TGTGCCAGTAGTATGTCGGAGGACACTGAAGCTTTCTTT
NA	few	TRBV6-5	TRBJ2-5	CASSYSTGFDETQYF	TGTGCCAGCAGTTACTCAACGGGGTTTGACGAGACCCAGTACTTC
TRBD1	NA	TRBV15	TRBJ1-4	CATRDPLGTGGREKLFF	TGTGCCACCAGAGATCCCCTCGGGACAGGGGGTCGGGAAAAACTGTTTTTT
TRBD1	NA	TRBV19	TRBJ2-1	CASSLRRQGTSYNEQFF	TGTGCCAGTAGTTTAAGGAGACAGGGGACCTCCTACAATGAGCAGTTCTTC
TRBD1	few	TRBV7-3	TRBJ2-2	CASSLSLGQGTGELFF	TGTGCCAGCAGCTTATCATTGGGACAGGGAACCGGGGAGCTGTTTTTT
NA	NA	TRBV6-1	TRBJ1-1	CASSEAFRTTTIEAFF	TGTGCCAGCAGTGAAGCGTTCAGGACAACTACTATTGAAGCTTTCTTT
NA	NA	TRBV5-6	TRBJ1-2	CASSLGGGSSGYTF	TGTGCCAGCAGCTTGGGAGGCGGGTCGAGTGGCTACACCTTC
NA	NA	TRBV21-1	TRBJ1-2	CASSKGRDRYYGYTF	TGTGCCAGCAGCAAAGGGAGGGACCGCTACTATGGCTACACCTTC
NA	many	TRBV5-1	TRBJ1-3	CASSFTSGLGGNTIYF	TGCGCCAGCAGCTTCACTTCAGGGTTAGGGGGAAACACCATATATTTT
NA	NA	TRBV7-3	TRBJ2-3	CASSVTGTSTDTQYF	TGTGCCAGCAGCGTCACCGGGACTAGCACAGATACGCAGTATTTT
NA	NA	TRBV5-1	TRBJ2-5	CASSLGPQETQYF	TGCGCCAGCAGCTTGGGGCCTCAAGAGACCCAGTACTTC